Sequencing of this TCR beta chain was carried out in a study of T cell clones after liver transplantation. Study details: Until 12-24 months post-transplant, subjects got standard immunosuppression and no induction.

Germline lookup yields CDR1 KGHSH and CDR2 LQKENI. There are 15 residues in the CDR3. V was trimmed by 3 bases and J by 4 bases, leaving 12 bases between them. The data were produced by immunoSEQ multiplex PCR, yet TCRdb's version contains in-frame clones alone and is incomplete. This table has 93,000 or so clones, roughly 80% appearing once. This clone has a handful of counts. This TCR derives from a human patient who received a liver transplant. Some T cells may be graft donor cells. This specimen was CD4+ T cells from blood, taken around 44 months after liver transplant. The genes are TRBV18 and TRBJ1-4; tentative D call: TRBD1 (5 bases). CDR3 protein: CASSPRGPVNEKLFF. The CDR3 bases are TGTGCCAGCTCACCGAGGGGCCCCGTTAATGAAAAACTGTTTTTT.